The 27 T cell receptor beta chains reported below all come from one sample, sequenced in a study of T cell responses to AZD1222 COVID-19 vaccine. Profiling relied on immunoSEQ multiplex PCR, and the TCRdb table lists in-frame clones only, not all of them. The data hold 100,000 to 150,000 clones, with about nine tenths observed a single time. The starting material was peripheral blood, obtained 28 days after the second AZD1222 dose. These receptors were obtained from an adult who received the AZD1222 COVID-19 vaccine.

The gene calls are TRBV6-2 or TRBV6-3 and TRBJ1-1, with D unresolved. The V end was cut by 5 bases, the J end by 4 bases, with 5 bases between. Germline CDR1 MNHEY, CDR2 SVGEGT. The CDR3 covers 11 residues. The CDR3 coding sequence is TGTGCCAGCAGTCTGGGCACTGAAGCTTTCTTT. Amino acids: CASSLGTEAFF.

V and J are TRBV5-1 and TRBJ1-2; D might be TRBD1 (5 bases). The CDR3 is 13 amino acids. Trimming left V 5 bases short and J 2 bases short, with 10 bases between. Germline CDR1 is SGHRS and CDR2 is YFSETQ. CDR3 in amino acids: CASRADSNYGYTF. Written as DNA, the CDR3 is TGCGCCAGCAGGGCCGACAGCAACTATGGCTACACCTTC.

This chain links TRBV28 with TRBJ1-2; D perhaps matches TRBD1 (6 bases). Germline CDR1 MDHEN, CDR2 SYDVKM. This CDR3 comprises 15 residues. V lost 7 bases and J 4 bases, leaving 19 bases between the germline ends. Written as DNA, the CDR3 is TGTGCCAGCACTCAAAACCCACAGGGTGGCTATGGCTACACCTTC. Translated: CASTQNPQGGYGYTF.

This chain uses TRBV6-5 with TRBJ1-1; D remains unclear. V lost 7 bases, J lost 1 base, and 10 bases lay in between. Germline V gene sequence: CDR1 MNHEY, CDR2 SVGAGI. This CDR3 is built from 13 residues. CDR3 sequence: CASKRVRNTEAFF. The CDR3 nucleotides read TGTGCCAGCAAACGGGTAAGGAACACTGAAGCTTTCTTT.

The V call is TRBV24-1, the J call TRBJ2-6; D is perhaps TRBD1 (6 bases). The germline V gene has CDR1 KGHDR and CDR2 SFDVKD. This CDR3 has 18 residues. The V gene lost 3 bases and the J gene lost 4 bases, with 18 bases spanning the gap. CDR3 residues: CATSDPRDIGLGANVLTF. In DNA form, the CDR3 reads TGTGCCACCAGTGATCCCCGGGACATCGGCTTGGGGGCCAACGTCCTGACTTTC.

The chain carries TRBV6-5 and TRBJ1-1; the D is unclear. The CDR3 runs 14 residues. V lost 5 bases to trimming and J lost 1 base, with 11 bases between them. Germline V gene data show CDR1 as MNHEY and CDR2 as SVGAGI. The chain's CDR3 is CASSTGLSNTEAFF. For the CDR3, the DNA is TGTGCCAGCAGTACGGGGTTATCGAACACTGAAGCTTTCTTT.

The chain has TRBV9 and TRBJ2-7; D tentatively reads TRBD1 or TRBD2 (5 bases each). The CDR3 length is 14 residues. Germline V gives CDR1 SGDLS, CDR2 YYNGEE. V shed 4 bases and J shed 2 bases, with 13 bases lying between them. The CDR3 is CASSQGGGPYEQYF. The CDR3 DNA reads TGTGCCAGCAGCCAAGGTGGGGGACCCTACGAGCAGTACTTC.

The chain has TRBV6-4 and TRBJ2-2; D uncertain. Germline values: CDR1 MRHNA, CDR2 SNTAGT. CDR3 length: 14 residues. V was cut by 11 bases and J by 2 bases, with 15 bases left in between. The CDR3 sequence is CASQDRDNTGELFF. CDR3 nucleotide sequence: TGTGCCTCTCAAGATAGGGATAACACCGGGGAGCTGTTTTTT.

V and J are TRBV7-9 and TRBJ1-3; D unresolved. The CDR3 is 16 amino acids. The germline V gene has CDR1 SEHNR and CDR2 FQNEAQ (reference sequence). Trimming cost V 2 bases and J 0 bases, with 11 bases left between them. The CDR3 DNA follows: TGTGCCAGCAGCTTAATCGGGGAGCCCTCTGGAAACACCATATATTTT. The encoded protein is CASSLIGEPSGNTIYF.

V usage is TRBV30 and J usage is TRBJ2-5; 10 nucleotides agree with TRBD2. With 2 bases clipped from V and 2 bases from J, the junction kept 17 bases outside the gene matches. Germline assignment: CDR1 GTSNPN and CDR2 SVGIG (reference sequence). CDR3 length: 19 residues. Here the CDR3 DNA reads TGTGCCTGGAGTAGTTGGGCTAGCGGGAGTAGGGAGCCTCAAGAGACCCAGTACTTC. It codes for CAWSSWASGSREPQETQYF. Variable domain in full (rest from reference TRBV30 and TRBJ2-5): SQTIHQWPATLVQPVGSPLSLECTVEGTSNPNLYWYRQAAGRGLQLLFYSVGIGQISSEVPQNLSASRPQDRQFILSSKKLLLSDSGFYLCAWSSWASGSREPQETQYFGPGTRLLVL.

The chain carries TRBV27 and TRBJ2-2; D uncertain. CDR1 is MNHEY, CDR2 SMNVEV, per germline (reference sequence). This CDR3 region has 14 residues. V was pared by 5 bases and J by 2 bases, with 9 bases between. As DNA, the CDR3 is TGTGCCAGCAGTGTTGTAGGCAACACCGGGGAGCTGTTTTTT. This sequence encodes CASSVVGNTGELFF.

This clone has only one observation. The rearrangement joins TRBV4-2 to TRBJ2-7, with TRBD2 matching 11 bases. The length of the CDR3 is 15 residues. V gave up 3 bases and J gave up 4 bases; unmatched junction bases: 5. The germline V gene encodes CDR1 LGHNA and CDR2 YNFKEQ. CDR3 nucleotide sequence: TGTGCCAGCAGCCAGTCGACTAGCGGGACGTACGAGCAGTACTTC. It codes for CASSQSTSGTYEQYF.

The V gene is TRBV6-4, the J gene TRBJ1-6; 9 nucleotides align to TRBD1. J was trimmed by 7 bases and V by 5 bases; bases with no gene match: 6. The CDR3 covers 15 residues. Per germline, CDR1 MRHNA and CDR2 SNTAGT. The CDR3 DNA sequence: TGTGCCAGCAGTCGGACAGGGGCACTCAATTCACCCCTCCACTTT. Amino acid sequence: CASSRTGALNSPLHF.

The V call is TRBV28, the J call TRBJ2-7, with TRBD2 identical over 7 bases. In germline, CDR1 is MDHEN, CDR2 SYDVKM. The CDR3 covers 12 residues. V lost 8 bases and J lost 3; bases outside the gene matches: 4. The CDR3 spells CASGPGGYEQYF. The CDR3 DNA reads TGTGCCAGCGGACCGGGGGGCTACGAGCAGTACTTC.

A single count supports this clone. V is TRBV19 and J is TRBJ2-3; D may correspond to TRBD1 or TRBD2 (5 bases each). V shed 1 base and J shed 5 bases, with 10 bases lying between them. The CDR3 runs to 14 residues. CDR1 and CDR2 (germline): LNHDA, SQIVND (reference sequence). The CDR3 sequence: CASSIAGTGDTQYF. Written as DNA, the CDR3 is TGTGCCAGTAGTATAGCAGGGACGGGAGATACGCAGTATTTT. The full variable domain, rest sourced from reference TRBV19 and TRBJ2-3, is DGGITQSPKYLFRKEGQNVTLSCEQNLNHDAMYWYRQDPGQGLRLIYYSQIVNDFQKGDIAEGYSVSREKKESFPLTVTSAQKNPTAFYLCASSIAGTGDTQYFGPGTRLTVL.

This sequence joins TRBV5-1 and TRBJ2-2; D possibly corresponds to TRBD1 (5 bases). In germline, CDR1 is SGHRS, CDR2 YFSETQ. V was cut by 0 bases and J by 5 bases, with 14 bases left in between. This CDR3 contains 16 residues. The CDR3 DNA follows: TGCGCCAGCAGCTTGGAAAGGGGATACCGTACCGGGGAGCTGTTTTTT. It encodes CASSLERGYRTGELFF.

The gene calls are TRBV9 and TRBJ2-2; 7 bases line up with TRBD1. This CDR3 contains 16 residues. V was pared by 6 bases and J by 4 bases, with 12 bases of the junction left unmatched. Germline assignment: CDR1 SGDLS and CDR2 YYNGEE. CDR3 in DNA: TGTGCCAGCACCCCAAAGGGGGCGAGTTTCACCGGGGAGCTGTTTTTT. Amino acids: CASTPKGASFTGELFF.

The V and J genes are TRBV7-6 and TRBJ2-2; the D gene is possibly TRBD1 (6 bases). The CDR3 has 16 amino acids. The ends were cut back, 2 bases at V and 0 bases at J, with 10 bases in the middle. The germline V gene has CDR1 SGHVS and CDR2 FNYEAQ. In DNA, the CDR3 is TGTGCCAGCAGCTTAAATACAGGGTCGAACACCGGGGAGCTGTTTTTT. Translating gives CASSLNTGSNTGELFF.

The J gene is TRBJ2-7, the V gene TRBV6-2 or TRBV6-3; D not certain. The germline gives CDR1 MNHEY, CDR2 SVGEGT. The CDR3 has 16 amino acids. V was shortened by 0 bases and J by 3 bases, with 15 bases between the two germline ends. For the CDR3, the DNA is TGTGCCAGCAGTTACTCTGGGCTGCCGGCCTACTACGAGCAGTACTTC. Amino acid sequence: CASSYSGLPAYYEQYF.

The chain uses TRBV24-1 and TRBJ2-7; D unclear. CDR1 and CDR2 (germline): KGHDR, SFDVKD. This CDR3 is 14 amino acids long. Trimming removed 2 bases from V and 3 bases from J, with 10 bases in between. Written as DNA, the CDR3 is TGTGCCACCAGTGATTCGGCGGACGGCTACGAGCAGTACTTC. It codes for CATSDSADGYEQYF.

The rearrangement uses TRBV6-5 and TRBJ1-1, with D hard to call. The length of the CDR3 is 13 residues. V was shortened by 5 bases and J by 1 base, with 8 bases between the two germline ends. Germline V gene data show CDR1 as MNHEY and CDR2 as SVGAGI. This CDR3 is CASSLHRNTEAFF. DNA of the CDR3: TGTGCCAGCAGTCTACATAGGAACACTGAAGCTTTCTTT.

V usage is TRBV28 and J usage is TRBJ1-1; D gene ambiguous. Germline CDR1 and CDR2: MDHEN and SYDVKM. This CDR3 is 14 amino acids long. V shed 2 bases and J shed 5 bases, with 12 bases lying between them. The CDR3 loop reads CASSLPVGWTEAFF. The CDR3, as DNA: TGTGCCAGCAGTTTACCTGTCGGGTGGACTGAAGCTTTCTTT.

The V and J genes are TRBV12-3 or TRBV12-4 and TRBJ2-7; unclear D gene. The germline V and J ends were trimmed by 3 bases and 7 bases, with 13 bases remaining between them. CDR3 size: 13 residues. The DNA for the CDR3 is TGTGCCAGCAGTTTCGGTTCACTGATTGAGCAGTACTTC. Amino acid sequence: CASSFGSLIEQYF.

The V gene is TRBV5-1, the J gene TRBJ2-1; 13 bases are shared with TRBD2. CDR1 SGHRS and CDR2 YFSETQ come from the germline V gene. V was clipped by 4 bases and J by 6 bases; unmatched bases: 4. This CDR3 contains 15 residues. The CDR3 loop reads CASSHGTSGVNEQFF. In DNA form, the CDR3 reads TGCGCCAGCAGCCATGGGACTAGCGGGGTCAATGAGCAGTTCTTC.

CDR3 in DNA: TGTGCCAGCAGCTTGGGTGATCGGGGGCCGGGGCCCCTCCACTTT. Residues: CASSLGDRGPGPLHF. The V gene is TRBV5-4, the J gene TRBJ1-6; D is perhaps TRBD1 (6 bases). Per the germline V gene, CDR1 is SGHNT and CDR2 is YYREEE (reference sequence). V lost 0 bases, J lost 13 bases, and 17 bases lay in between. The CDR3 has 15 amino acids. The complete variable domain, with remaining parts taken from reference TRBV5-4 and TRBJ1-6, reads ETGVTQSPTHLIKTRGQQVTLRCSSQSGHNTVSWYQQALGQGPQFIFQYYREEENGRGNFPPRFSGLQFPNYSSELNVNALELDDSALYLCASSLGDRGPGPLHFGNGTRLTVT.

V gene TRBV5-1 combines with J gene TRBJ2-1, with 9 bases lining up with TRBD1. The germline V gene has CDR1 SGHRS and CDR2 YFSETQ. V shed 4 bases and J 5 bases; nucleotides not matched to a gene: 4. The CDR3 length is 14 residues. The CDR3 sequence: CASSTRTGDNEQFF. CDR3 DNA sequence: TGCGCCAGCAGCACCCGGACAGGGGACAATGAGCAGTTCTTC.

The J gene is TRBJ2-2, the V gene TRBV21-1; the table's TRBD1 call for D was not verified on the DNA. TRBV21-1 is listed as a pseudogene. The CDR3 consists of 18 residues. CDR3 DNA: TGTGCCAGCAGCCGAGGACAGGGGATAAGGTGCCGGCCTGGGGAGCTGTTTTTT. Encoded protein: CASSRGQGIRCRPGELFF.